This T cell receptor (beta chain) came from a study of T cells after somatic rescue of genetic block. Produced via immunoSEQ multiplex PCR; TCRdb's table is partial and in-frame only. The sample has 9,500 to 15,000 clones, 65% to 75% seen once; the top ten hold 15% to 20%. Germline CDR1 is SGDLS and CDR2 is YYNGEE. The V and J ends lost 4 bases and 5 bases respectively, with 15 bases between them. This CDR3 spans 15 amino acids. The receptor's source is a boy aged 5-17 years. This chain joins TRBV9 and TRBJ2-2, with D perhaps matching TRBD1 (6 bases). The sample taken for sequencing was peripheral blood mononuclear cells (PBMCs). The CDR3 nucleotides are TGTGCCAGCAGCCTTAGGGGGAGATTTACCGGGGAGCTGTTTTTT. Translating gives CASSLRGRFTGELFF.